A selection of T cell receptor beta chains follows, all from one sample in a study of shared clonotypes between healthy human individuals. The table came from immunoSEQ multiplex PCR; TCRdb's copy has only in-frame clones and leaves some out. Of 950,000 to 1,100,000 clones detected, 75% to 85% appear once; the ten largest clones hold 0.5% to 0.65%. Source material: memory CD4+ T cells from PBMCs. The receptor set was obtained from a man between 18 and 35 years old in good health. Some clones in this sample may be carry-over from other donors' samples. The CDR3 runs from the conserved cysteine through the conserved F or W. A D gene is named only where the DNA matches it firmly. Only some rows state a clone size, as once, few, many or a class for expanded clones.

NA	TRBV18	TRBJ2-3	NA	CASSPADTQYF	TGTGCCAGCTCACCGGCAGATACGCAGTATTTT
NA	TRBV11-2	TRBJ1-2	many	CASSSPGRTNYGYTF	TGTGCCAGCAGCTCACCGGGACGGACCAACTATGGCTACACCTTC
NA	TRBV12-5	TRBJ1-1	NA	CASALRGTTEAFF	TGTGCTAGTGCCCTAAGGGGCACCACTGAAGCTTTCTTT
NA	TRBV29-1	TRBJ2-5	NA	CSVESSGGETQYF	TGCAGCGTTGAGTCCAGCGGCGGGGAGACCCAGTACTTC
NA	TRBV28	TRBJ2-7	NA	CASRIRGGVLPEQYF	TGTGCCAGCCGAATAAGGGGGGGAGTATTGCCCGAGCAGTACTTC
NA	TRBV11-3	TRBJ2-2	NA	CASSYREPLNTGELFF	TGTGCCAGCAGCTACAGGGAGCCCCTAAACACCGGGGAGCTGTTTTTT
NA	TRBV11-3	TRBJ2-1	NA	CASSLGQNSYNEQFF	TGTGCCAGCAGCCTTGGACAAAACTCCTACAATGAGCAGTTCTTC
NA	TRBV28	TRBJ2-4	NA	CASSSHRDRKNIQYF	TGTGCCAGCAGTTCCCACCGGGACCGCAAAAACATTCAGTACTTC
TRBD2	TRBV15	TRBJ2-1	many	CATSRRGLAGDNEQFF	TGTGCCACCAGCAGACGGGGACTAGCGGGAGACAATGAGCAGTTCTTC
NA	TRBV5-8	TRBJ1-5	few	CASQVGQGGYFGNQPQHF	TGTGCCAGCCAAGTGGGGCAGGGAGGTTATTTTGGCAATCAGCCCCAGCATTTT
NA	TRBV28	TRBJ1-2	NA	CASSPRAVRGYTF	TGTGCCAGCAGCCCTAGGGCAGTCAGGGGCTACACCTTC
TRBD2	TRBV29-1	TRBJ2-3	NA	CSVAPGLASTDTQYF	TGCAGCGTTGCCCCCGGACTAGCCTCCACAGATACGCAGTATTTT
TRBD1	TRBV29-1	TRBJ2-7	NA	CSVGDRGYEQYF	TGCAGCGTCGGGGACAGGGGCTACGAGCAGTACTTC
TRBD1	TRBV28	TRBJ1-5	NA	CASRTGDQPQHF	TGTGCCAGCCGTACAGGGGATCAGCCCCAGCATTTT
NA	TRBV4-1	TRBJ2-5	NA	CASSQGLGAEETQYF	TGCGCCAGCAGCCAAGGGCTGGGGGCCGAAGAGACCCAGTACTTC
NA	TRBV28	TRBJ2-7	NA	CASSTSPLYEQYF	TGTGCCAGCAGTACTAGTCCCCTCTACGAGCAGTACTTC
NA	TRBV4-1	TRBJ1-2	NA	CASSQDRAPNYGYTF	TGCGCCAGCAGCCAAGATAGGGCGCCTAACTATGGCTACACCTTC
TRBD2	TRBV30	TRBJ2-1	NA	CAWSVRLGEGRYNEQFF	TGTGCCTGGAGTGTAAGACTAGGGGAGGGGAGGTACAATGAGCAGTTCTTC
TRBD2	TRBV10-2	TRBJ2-7	NA	CASRESTPGTSGYEQYF	TGCGCCAGCAGAGAATCAACCCCCGGGACTAGCGGCTACGAGCAGTACTTC
NA	TRBV28	TRBJ1-4	NA	CASISNEKLFF	TGTGCCAGCATCTCTAATGAAAAACTGTTTTTT
TRBD2	TRBV7-2	TRBJ2-1	once	CASSLVPGRSNNEQFF	TGTGCCAGCAGCTTAGTTCCCGGGAGGTCTAACAATGAGCAGTTCTTC
NA	TRBV2	TRBJ1-5	NA	CASRAETGSNQPQHF	TGTGCCAGCAGAGCTGAGACAGGTAGCAATCAGCCCCAGCATTTT
NA	TRBV19	TRBJ1-2	NA	CASRPGYPIYSYTF	TGTGCCAGTAGACCGGGTTACCCGATCTATAGCTACACCTTC
NA	TRBV30	TRBJ2-5	NA	CAWSVSRRKDASRETQYF	TGTGCCTGGAGTGTTTCGCGTCGTAAGGACGCCTCCCGCGAGACCCAGTACTTC
NA	TRBV6-5	TRBJ2-3	NA	CASSYSANPRPDTQYF	TGTGCCAGCAGTTACTCGGCGAACCCCCGCCCAGATACGCAGTATTTT
TRBD1	TRBV29-1	TRBJ2-7	few	CSGGQGNSYEQYF	TGCAGCGGGGGACAGGGGAATTCCTACGAGCAGTACTTC
NA	TRBV19	TRBJ2-5	NA	CASSENDLSQETQYF	TGTGCCAGTAGCGAAAACGACCTATCCCAAGAGACCCAGTACTTC
TRBD2	TRBV5-6	TRBJ2-1	NA	CASSGGGQLRREQFF	TGTGCCAGCAGTGGGGGAGGGCAGCTCAGGCGTGAGCAGTTCTTC
NA	TRBV18	TRBJ1-2	NA	CASSPPYGRSDYGYTF	TGTGCCAGCTCACCACCGTACGGTCGGTCGGACTATGGCTACACCTTC
NA	TRBV13	TRBJ2-3	NA	CASSRRTAGTDTQYF	TGTGCCAGCAGCCGTAGAACAGCGGGCACAGATACGCAGTATTTT
TRBD1	TRBV18	TRBJ1-5	NA	CASSPSAGTGDQPQHF	TGTGCCAGCTCACCGAGTGCCGGGACAGGGGATCAGCCCCAGCATTTT
NA	TRBV19	TRBJ1-4	NA	CASSPEWGEKLFF	TGTGCCAGTAGTCCTGAATGGGGGGAAAAACTGTTTTTT
TRBD2	TRBV12-5	TRBJ2-2	NA	CASGSYYGTSEDTGELFF	TGTGCTAGTGGTTCTTATTACGGGACTAGCGAAGACACCGGGGAGCTGTTTTTT
NA	TRBV5-6	TRBJ1-4	NA	CASSFRGHSNEKLFF	TGTGCCAGCAGCTTTAGGGGACACTCTAATGAAAAACTGTTTTTT
NA	TRBV6-5	TRBJ1-1	few	CASIKRGNTEAFF	TGTGCCAGCATAAAACGGGGGAACACTGAAGCTTTCTTT
NA	TRBV2	TRBJ2-1	few	CASRDTSVAVREQFF	TGTGCCAGCAGGGATACTAGTGTGGCAGTTCGGGAGCAGTTCTTC
NA	TRBV28	TRBJ2-2	NA	CASRTEGGSANTGELFF	TGTGCCAGCCGGACGGAGGGGGGATCCGCGAACACCGGGGAGCTGTTTTTT
TRBD1	TRBV27	TRBJ2-7	few	CASSLNRGRDEQYF	TGTGCCAGCAGTCTAAACAGGGGTAGGGACGAGCAGTACTTC
NA	TRBV6-4	TRBJ1-2	NA	CASRPTTGYGYTF	TGTGCCAGCAGGCCTACGACAGGCTATGGCTACACCTTC
NA	TRBV30	TRBJ2-1	once	CAWSLERGVVEQFF	TGTGCCTGGAGTTTAGAAAGAGGGGTTGTGGAGCAGTTCTTC
NA	TRBV9	TRBJ2-7	once	CASSVSPGTKYEQYF	TGTGCCAGCAGCGTCTCCCCCGGGACGAAGTACGAGCAGTACTTC
NA	TRBV14	TRBJ1-5	NA	CASSQWGNQPQHF	TGTGCCAGCAGCCAATGGGGGAATCAGCCCCAGCATTTT
NA	TRBV27	TRBJ2-1	NA	CATSRGGYSYNEQFF	TGTGCCACCAGCCGGGGCGGGTACTCCTACAATGAGCAGTTCTTC
NA	TRBV28	TRBJ1-1	few	CASSPGGRAMNTEAFF	TGTGCCAGCAGTCCCGGGGGGAGAGCCATGAACACTGAAGCTTTCTTT
TRBD2	TRBV6-1	TRBJ2-1	NA	CASTGTSGSGDEQFF	TGTGCCAGTACAGGGACTAGCGGGAGTGGTGATGAGCAGTTCTTC
TRBD2	TRBV6-6	TRBJ2-2	NA	CASSPPQGGLTGELFF	TGTGCCAGCAGCCCCCCGCAGGGAGGGCTAACCGGGGAGCTGTTTTTT